These T cell receptor beta chains were read from a single sample in a study of cytomegalovirus exposure and HLA in healthy donors. Repertoires were generated with immunoSEQ multiplex PCR, while TCRdb's copy carries only in-frame clones and drops some. The data hold about 94,000 clones, with 75% to 80% observed a single time. Sequences were obtained from PBMCs. These receptors came from a woman in her forties in good health and CMV-seronegative. Each CDR3 is given with its conserved first and last residue. D genes are given only for firm matches. Only part of the rows carry a size: once, few, many, or a class if the clone is expanded.

clone_size	d_call	j_call	v_call	cdr3_aa	cdr3_nt
NA	TRBD2	TRBJ2-3	TRBV5-1	CASSPGTSGGGPDTQYF	TGCGCCAGCAGCCCCGGGACTAGCGGGGGGGGGCCCGATACGCAGTATTTT
NA	NA	TRBJ1-2	TRBV19	CASSGQFNYGYTF	TGTGCCAGTAGTGGGCAATTTAACTATGGCTACACCTTC
once	NA	TRBJ1-2	TRBV15	CATSRDLQTSGYTF	TGTGCCACCAGCAGAGACTTACAGACGTCCGGCTACACCTTC
NA	NA	TRBJ2-7	TRBV6-5	CASSSGSAGSYEQYF	TGTGCCAGCAGTTCGGGGTCCGCCGGGTCCTACGAGCAGTACTTC
NA	NA	TRBJ2-3	TRBV7-7	CASSLVRGDTQYF	TGTGCTAGCAGCTTAGTGCGGGGAGATACGCAGTATTTT
NA	NA	TRBJ1-1	TRBV7-8	CASSLAIGGNTEAFF	TGTGCCAGCAGCTTAGCAATAGGGGGGAACACTGAAGCTTTCTTT
NA	NA	TRBJ1-5	TRBV12-5	CASALGGQPQHF	TGTGCTAGTGCCCTGGGGGGACAGCCCCAGCATTTT
NA	TRBD2	TRBJ2-1	TRBV19	CASIKGSGGYNEQFF	TGTGCCAGTATTAAGGGCAGCGGGGGCTACAATGAGCAGTTCTTC
NA	TRBD1	TRBJ1-5	TRBV7-9	CASSLGRGQGGNQPQHF	TGTGCCAGCAGCTTAGGAAGAGGACAGGGGGGCAATCAGCCCCAGCATTTT
NA	TRBD2	TRBJ2-1	TRBV25-1	CATLRAGYNEQFF	TGTGCCACCCTGCGAGCGGGGTACAATGAGCAGTTCTTC
NA	TRBD1	TRBJ1-4	TRBV2	CASSEILGQTWNEKLFF	TGTGCCAGCAGTGAAATCCTGGGACAGACATGGAATGAAAAACTGTTTTTT
NA	TRBD1	TRBJ2-1	TRBV10-3	CAISGQGSFNEQFF	TGTGCCATCAGCGGACAGGGGAGCTTCAATGAGCAGTTCTTC